The clone carrying this T cell receptor (beta chain) is a singleton in its sample. The antigen is unknown. The naive CD8 fraction comprised CD45RO-negative cells positively selected for CCR7 and excluded terminally differentiated effector memory CD45RA+ cells. The record originates from a study of shared clonotypes between healthy human individuals. Trimming left V 1 base short and J 2 bases short, with 21 bases between. CDR1 is MNHNS, CDR2 SASEGT, per germline. The CDR3 covers 18 residues. General study points: Naive subsets, compared against memory subsets, generally had larger estimated richness values.

At the deep level, the assay was run. Genomic DNA from each subset was divided evenly over several immunoSEQ plates. The table came from immunoSEQ multiplex PCR; TCRdb's copy has only in-frame clones and leaves some out. The sample lists some 2 million clones, about 94% occurring once. V is TRBV6-1 and J is TRBJ2-7; D may correspond to TRBD1 or TRBD2 (5 bases each). The clonotype originates from a man younger than 35 in good health. Material: naive CD8+ T cells sorted from blood. The CDR3 nucleotides read TGTGCCAGCAGTGAAGGGGGAAAGGGTACGGGGCTAACCTACGAGCAGTACTTC. This encodes CASSEGGKGTGLTYEQYF.